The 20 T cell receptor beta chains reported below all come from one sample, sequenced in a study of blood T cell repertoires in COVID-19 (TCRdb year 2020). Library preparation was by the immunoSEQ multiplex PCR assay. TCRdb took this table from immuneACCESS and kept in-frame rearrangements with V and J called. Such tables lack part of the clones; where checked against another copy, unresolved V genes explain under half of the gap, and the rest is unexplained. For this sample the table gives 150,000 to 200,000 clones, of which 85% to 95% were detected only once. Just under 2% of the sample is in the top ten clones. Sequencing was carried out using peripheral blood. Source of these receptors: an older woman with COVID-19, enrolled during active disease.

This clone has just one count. CDR3 region: CASSSRRGPEGPQHF. CDR3 in DNA: TGTGCCAGCAGTTCGAGGAGGGGGCCGGAGGGGCCCCAGCATTTT. This chain joins TRBV6-2 or TRBV6-3 and TRBJ1-5; 7 bases fit TRBD1. From germline, CDR1 is MNHEY and CDR2 SVGEGT. The CDR3 consists of 15 residues. Trimming removed 4 bases from V and 9 bases from J; junction bases left unmatched: 12.

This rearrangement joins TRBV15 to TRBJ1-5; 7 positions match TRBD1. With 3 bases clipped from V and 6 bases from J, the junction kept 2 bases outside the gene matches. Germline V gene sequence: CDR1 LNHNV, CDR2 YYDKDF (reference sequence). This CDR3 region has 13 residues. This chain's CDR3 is CATSRTGSQPQHF. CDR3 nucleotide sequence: TGTGCCACCAGCAGGACAGGGAGTCAGCCCCAGCATTTT.

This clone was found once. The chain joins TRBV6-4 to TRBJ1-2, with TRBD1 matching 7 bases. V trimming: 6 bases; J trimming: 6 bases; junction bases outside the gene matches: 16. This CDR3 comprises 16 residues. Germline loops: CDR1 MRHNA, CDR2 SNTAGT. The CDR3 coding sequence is TGTGCCAGCAGACCTTCTTCATTCACAGGGGCCGATGGCTACACCTTC. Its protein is CASRPSSFTGADGYTF.

This chain's CDR3 is CASSVTGGPNTGELFF. CDR3 nucleotides: TGTGCCAGCAGCGTAACGGGGGGGCCGAACACCGGGGAGCTGTTTTTT. The rearrangement uses TRBV9 and TRBJ2-2, with TRBD2 identical over 8 bases. The V gene end was trimmed by 1 base and the J gene end by 0 bases; junction bases not matched to a gene: 2. CDR1 is SGDLS, CDR2 YYNGEE, per germline. This CDR3 comprises 16 residues.

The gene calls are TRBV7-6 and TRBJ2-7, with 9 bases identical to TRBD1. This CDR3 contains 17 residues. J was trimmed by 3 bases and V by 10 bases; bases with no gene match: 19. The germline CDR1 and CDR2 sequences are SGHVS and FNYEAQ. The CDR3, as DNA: TGTGCCACCAGTGGGTGGTCCCGGGACAGGGACCTCTACGAGCAGTACTTC. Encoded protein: CATSGWSRDRDLYEQYF.

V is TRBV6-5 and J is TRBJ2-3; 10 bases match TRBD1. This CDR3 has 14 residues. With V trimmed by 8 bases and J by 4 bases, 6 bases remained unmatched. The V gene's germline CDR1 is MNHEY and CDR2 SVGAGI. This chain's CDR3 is CASYGTGESDTQYF. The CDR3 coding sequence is TGTGCCAGCTATGGGACAGGGGAATCAGATACGCAGTATTTT.

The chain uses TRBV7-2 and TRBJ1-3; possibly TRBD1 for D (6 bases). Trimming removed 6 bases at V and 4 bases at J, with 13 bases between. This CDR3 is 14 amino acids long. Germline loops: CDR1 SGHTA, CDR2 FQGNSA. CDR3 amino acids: CASRGGGFGNTIYF. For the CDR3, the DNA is TGTGCCAGCAGGGGAGGGGGATTCGGAAACACCATATATTTT.

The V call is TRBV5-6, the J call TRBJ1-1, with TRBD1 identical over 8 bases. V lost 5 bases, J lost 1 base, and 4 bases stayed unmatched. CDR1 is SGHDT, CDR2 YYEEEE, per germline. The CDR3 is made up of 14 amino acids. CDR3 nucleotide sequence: TGTGCCAGCAGTGTACAGGGGGAGAACACTGAAGCTTTCTTT. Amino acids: CASSVQGENTEAFF.

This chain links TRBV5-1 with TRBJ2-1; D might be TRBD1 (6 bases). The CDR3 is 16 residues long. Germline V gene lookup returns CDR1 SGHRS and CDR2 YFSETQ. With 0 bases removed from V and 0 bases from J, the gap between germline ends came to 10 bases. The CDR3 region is CASSLVTGSSYNEQFF. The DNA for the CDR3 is TGCGCCAGCAGCTTGGTAACAGGGAGCTCCTACAATGAGCAGTTCTTC.

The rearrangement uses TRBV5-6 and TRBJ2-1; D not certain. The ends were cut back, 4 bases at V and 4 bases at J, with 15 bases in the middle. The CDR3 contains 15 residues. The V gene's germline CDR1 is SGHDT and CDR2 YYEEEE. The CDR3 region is CASSVQLQSYNEQFF. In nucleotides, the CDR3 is TGTGCCAGCAGCGTACAGCTCCAATCATACAATGAGCAGTTCTTC.

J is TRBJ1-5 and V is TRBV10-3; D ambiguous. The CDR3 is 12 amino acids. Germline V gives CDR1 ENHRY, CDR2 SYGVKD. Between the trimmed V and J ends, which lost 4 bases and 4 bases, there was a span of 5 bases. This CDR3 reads CAISAENQPQHF. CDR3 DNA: TGTGCCATCAGTGCAGAAAATCAGCCCCAGCATTTT.

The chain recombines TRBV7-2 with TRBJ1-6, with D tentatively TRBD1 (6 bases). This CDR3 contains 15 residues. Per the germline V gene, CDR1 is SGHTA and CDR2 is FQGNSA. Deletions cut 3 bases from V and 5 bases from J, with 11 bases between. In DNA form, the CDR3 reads TGTGCCAGCAGCTTTGACAGGTCTAATAATTCACCCCTCCACTTT. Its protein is CASSFDRSNNSPLHF.

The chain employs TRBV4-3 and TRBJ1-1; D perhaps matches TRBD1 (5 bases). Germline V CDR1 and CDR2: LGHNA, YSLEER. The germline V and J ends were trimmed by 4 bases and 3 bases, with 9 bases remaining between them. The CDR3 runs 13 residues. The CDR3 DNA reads TGCGCCAGCAGCCCACGGGGGTACACTGAAGCTTTCTTT. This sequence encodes CASSPRGYTEAFF.

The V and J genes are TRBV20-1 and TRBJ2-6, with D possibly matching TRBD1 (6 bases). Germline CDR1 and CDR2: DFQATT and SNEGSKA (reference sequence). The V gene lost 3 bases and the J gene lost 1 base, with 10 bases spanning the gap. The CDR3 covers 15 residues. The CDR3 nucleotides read TGCAGTGCTAGTCTACAGGGTTCTGGGGCCAACGTCCTGACTTTC. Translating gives CSASLQGSGANVLTF.

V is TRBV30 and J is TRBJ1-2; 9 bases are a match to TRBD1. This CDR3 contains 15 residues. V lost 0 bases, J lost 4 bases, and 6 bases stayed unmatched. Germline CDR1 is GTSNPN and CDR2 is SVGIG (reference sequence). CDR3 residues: CAWSVETGGRYGYTF. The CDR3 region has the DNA TGTGCCTGGAGTGTCGAGACAGGGGGTCGCTATGGCTACACCTTC.

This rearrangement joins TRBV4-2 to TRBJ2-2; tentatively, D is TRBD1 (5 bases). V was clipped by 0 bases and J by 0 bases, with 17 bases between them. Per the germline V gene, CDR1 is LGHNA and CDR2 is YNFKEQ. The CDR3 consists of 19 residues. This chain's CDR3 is CASSQEESRVPPNTGELFF. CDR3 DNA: TGTGCCAGCAGCCAAGAAGAGTCCAGGGTTCCACCGAACACCGGGGAGCTGTTTTTT.

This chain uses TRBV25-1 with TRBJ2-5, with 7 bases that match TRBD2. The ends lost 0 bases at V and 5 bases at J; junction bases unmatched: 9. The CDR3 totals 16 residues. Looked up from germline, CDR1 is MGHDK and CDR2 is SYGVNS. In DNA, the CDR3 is TGTGCCAGCAGTGAATATTTAGGGGCCGGGGGGGAGACCCAGTACTTC. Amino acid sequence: CASSEYLGAGGETQYF.

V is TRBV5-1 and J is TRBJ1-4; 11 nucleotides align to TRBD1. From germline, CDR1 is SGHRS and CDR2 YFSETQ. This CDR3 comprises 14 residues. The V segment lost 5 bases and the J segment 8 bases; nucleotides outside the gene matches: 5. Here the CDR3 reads CASRTGQGVEKLFF. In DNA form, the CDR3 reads TGCGCCAGCAGGACGGGACAGGGGGTCGAAAAACTGTTTTTT.

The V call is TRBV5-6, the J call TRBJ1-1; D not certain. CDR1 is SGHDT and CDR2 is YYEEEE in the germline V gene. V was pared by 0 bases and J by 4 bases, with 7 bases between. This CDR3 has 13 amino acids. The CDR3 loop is CASSLGQITEAFF. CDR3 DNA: TGTGCCAGCAGCTTGGGCCAGATCACTGAAGCTTTCTTT.

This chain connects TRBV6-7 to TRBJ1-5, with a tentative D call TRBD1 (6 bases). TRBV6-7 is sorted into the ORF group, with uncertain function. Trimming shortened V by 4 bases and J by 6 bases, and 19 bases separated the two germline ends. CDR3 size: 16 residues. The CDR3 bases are TGTGCCAGCAGTTCCCGACCCGACAGAGGGGGTCAGCCCCAGCATTTT. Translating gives CASSSRPDRGGQPQHF.